One and the same sample provided the 4 T cell receptor beta chains below, sequenced in a study of T cells after yellow fever vaccination. TCRdb recomputed calls from the 5' RACE reads with MiXCR, one row per CDR3 protein. The sample has around 150,000 distinct CDR3 sequences, approximately 6.8% seen once. The sample was CD4+ T cells sorted from PBMCs, taken 5 days after the first yellow fever vaccination. The receptors were gathered from a man younger than 30 who received the YFV17D yellow fever vaccine.

The gene calls are TRBV5-1 and TRBJ2-2, with TRBD2 matching 9 bases. Germline CDR1 SGHRS, CDR2 YFSETQ. This CDR3 spans 16 amino acids. V lost 5 bases, J lost 0 bases, and 5 bases stayed unmatched. The CDR3 region is CASRIAGGANTGELFF. Here the CDR3 DNA reads TGCGCCAGCAGAATTGCGGGGGGGGCGAACACCGGGGAGCTGTTTTTT.

There are many counts of this clonotype. The chain uses TRBV7-8 and TRBJ1-1; D unresolved. CDR1 SGHVS and CDR2 FQNEAQ come from the germline V gene. The V end lost 1 base, the J end lost 7 bases, and 7 bases lay between the germline ends. This CDR3 has 12 residues. The CDR3 reads CASSLGLGEAFF. The CDR3 DNA is TGTGCCAGCAGCTTAGGGTTGGGTGAAGCTTTCTTT.

This clonotype occurred many times. The chain uses TRBV27 and TRBJ2-7; D possibly corresponds to TRBD1 (6 bases). Trimming removed 4 bases from V and 2 bases from J, with 9 bases in between. CDR3 length: 13 amino acids. Germline V gene sequence: CDR1 MNHEY, CDR2 SMNVEV (reference sequence). The CDR3 DNA sequence: TGTGCCAGCAGTTGGGACAAAACCTACGAGCAGTACTTC. Protein product: CASSWDKTYEQYF.

This clonotype was seen ten or more times. CDR3 coding DNA: TGTGCCAGCAGCGTAGTAGGTGGCGGAGAGACCCAGTACTTC. It yields the protein CASSVVGGGETQYF. The chain has TRBV9 and TRBJ2-5; D gene uncertain. V lost 0 bases to trimming and J lost 4 bases, with 10 bases between them. The length of the CDR3 is 14 residues. The germline V gene has CDR1 SGDLS and CDR2 YYNGEE.